These T cell receptor beta chains were read from a single sample in a study of blood T cells in healthy people across ages. TCRdb recomputed calls from the 5' RACE reads with MiXCR, one row per CDR3 protein. In the table there are around 1.7 million distinct CDR3 sequences, roughly 28% of which are singletons. Source material: blood. Receptor source: a woman aged 25 to 39 in good health. Each CDR3 is given without its conserved first and last residue.

CDR3 protein	CDR3 length	V gene	J gene
ATSSKAIGGRVNTEAF	16	TRBV15	TRBJ1-1
AISESEDTRGSPLH	14	TRBV10-3	TRBJ1-6
ASKRGEDNNEQF	12	TRBV6-5	TRBJ2-1
ASSQGGRGGDYGYT	14	TRBV4-1	TRBJ1-2
SARAPSGITDTQY	13	TRBV20-1	TRBJ2-3
ASSSSTGGGGTEAF	14	TRBV19	TRBJ1-1
ASSFKRAANTEAF	13	TRBV12-3/TRBV12-4	TRBJ1-1
ASSSTNYGYT	10	TRBV12-3/TRBV12-4	TRBJ1-2
AISDSGNQETQY	12	TRBV10-3	TRBJ2-5
SASMPYNEQF	10	TRBV20-1	TRBJ2-1
ASSYSIRTGLIEQY	14	TRBV6-5	TRBJ2-7
ANSSTGGDKQY	11	TRBV7-9	TRBJ2-7
ASSQGQGPYEQY	12	TRBV14	TRBJ2-7
ASSFGPNSPLH	11	TRBV5-1	TRBJ1-6
ASSQTGISGANVRT	14	TRBV11-2	TRBJ2-6
ASSFEREGRSEQF	13	TRBV12-3/TRBV12-4	TRBJ2-1
ASSVGSGGGTKEPQY	15	TRBV9	TRBJ2-5
ANSLAQGGNEKLF	13	TRBV7-2	TRBJ1-4
ASSASARIGDTQY	13	TRBV9	TRBJ2-3
ASSLTQTDEQY	11	TRBV7-2	TRBJ2-7
ASSLRQGGHYEQF	13	TRBV5-1	TRBJ2-1
ASPSRRDISTNYEQY	15	TRBV10-1	TRBJ2-7
ASIQTGTADNEQF	13	TRBV5-5	TRBJ2-1
ASSRVGDEQF	10	TRBV6-2/TRBV6-3	TRBJ2-1
ASSQDWDTIYEQY	13	TRBV4-3	TRBJ2-7
AAAGGGSNQPQH	12	TRBV6-6	TRBJ1-5
ASSTSRDSYQPQH	13	TRBV19	TRBJ1-5
ASSRSPGDTQY	11	TRBV7-9	TRBJ2-3
ASSWTGGGEY	10	TRBV6-1	TRBJ2-4
ASSLGLAGPGRHDEQF	16	TRBV13	TRBJ2-1
SARGEASHIQY	11	TRBV20-1	TRBJ2-4
ASSPGENRLGYT	12	TRBV18	TRBJ1-2
ASSSRSDRVDTEAF	14	TRBV12-3/TRBV12-4	TRBJ1-1
ASSLALGGAHNEQF	14	TRBV7-2	TRBJ2-1
SSSLRVQETQY	11	TRBV5-6	TRBJ2-5
ASSAGPDSHAAF	12	TRBV9	TRBJ1-1
ASSAGTSGRAKETQY	15	TRBV2	TRBJ2-5
SARGREGREQY	11	TRBV20-1	NA
ASREEGSASRQF	12	TRBV5-1	TRBJ2-1
ASSLYQAGGRDTQY	14	TRBV7-9	TRBJ2-3
ASRKTGEGTDTQY	13	TRBV12-3/TRBV12-4	TRBJ2-3
ASSLDIMRGVNTEAF	15	TRBV7-6	TRBJ1-1
ASSEQLGSSEQY	12	TRBV6-6	TRBJ2-7